The 8 T cell receptor beta chains in this list originate from one sample, sequenced in a study of CD8+ T cells in alopecia areata. RNA, once extracted, was reverse transcribed into cDNA for use as the sequencing template. The assay was immunoSEQ multiplex PCR, and TCRdb's table has in-frame clones only and misses some. The sample holds about 160,000 clones, about three fifths seen once. Treatment meaning: oral pan-JAK inhibitor, 5-10 mg twice daily. The sample here was CD4+ T cells sorted from blood, taken at week 4, from a patient treated with tofacitinib. Receptors were obtained from a human donor with alopecia areata.

This clone was detected a few times. The rearrangement links TRBV4-3 to TRBJ2-1; TRBD1 aligns across 9 bases. From germline, CDR1 is LGHNA and CDR2 YSLEER. The CDR3 covers 14 residues. J was trimmed by 10 bases and V by 5 bases; bases with no gene match: 9. CDR3 DNA: TGCGCCAGCAGCGCACAGGGGGCGACAACCGAGCAGTTCTTC. The encoded protein is CASSAQGATTEQFF.

The chain employs TRBV9 and TRBJ2-1; 7 bases fit TRBD2. Germline V gene data show CDR1 as SGDLS and CDR2 as YYNGEE. The CDR3 has 15 residues. Losses at the gene ends were 0 bases for V and 2 bases for J; bases not matched to a gene: 2. DNA of the CDR3: TGTGCCAGCAGCGTAGGGGAGGGGACCTACAATGAGCAGTTCTTC. Residues: CASSVGEGTYNEQFF. Based on the CDR3 plus reference TRBV9 and TRBJ2-1, the full variable domain is DSGVTQTPKHLITATGQRVTLRCSPRSGDLSVYWYQQSLDQGLQFLIQYYNGEERAKGNILERFSAQQFPDLHSELNLSSLELGDSALYFCASSVGEGTYNEQFFGPGTRLTVL.

The V gene is TRBV10-3, the J gene TRBJ2-2, with D unclear. Trimming stripped 2 bases from V and 2 bases from J, with 6 bases between. Germline values: CDR1 ENHRY, CDR2 SYGVKD. The CDR3 length is 14 residues. Here the CDR3 reads CAISEMGNTGELFF. The CDR3 nucleotides read TGTGCCATCAGTGAGATGGGAAACACCGGGGAGCTGTTTTTT.

CDR3 in amino acids: CSVEVTPGAPLHF. CDR3 DNA: TGCAGCGTTGAAGTCACCCCAGGGGCACCCCTCCACTTT. The chain has TRBV29-1 and TRBJ1-6, with a weak D call TRBD1 (6 bases). The CDR3 length is 13 residues. Germline values: CDR1 SQVTM, CDR2 ANQGSEA. V was clipped by 1 base and J by 11 bases, with 12 bases between them.

This chain links TRBV25-1 with TRBJ2-1; tentative D call: TRBD1 (5 bases). The CDR3 sequence is 13 residues long. Deletions cut 0 bases from V and 12 bases from J, with 12 bases between. Germline V lookup: CDR1 MGHDK, CDR2 SYGVNS. The CDR3 spells CASSEYRGQGQFF. The CDR3 region has the DNA TGTGCCAGCAGTGAATATCGTGGTCAGGGGCAGTTCTTC.

The chain couples TRBV11-2 to TRBJ1-2, with 11 bases aligning to TRBD1. CDR3 length: 17 amino acids. Looked up from germline, CDR1 is SGHAT and CDR2 is FQNNGV. V trimming: 5 bases; J trimming: 5 bases; junction bases outside the gene matches: 13. The CDR3 protein is CASSPDRDRGFSYGYTF. The CDR3 DNA follows: TGTGCCAGCAGCCCGGACCGGGACAGGGGGTTTTCTTATGGCTACACCTTC.

A few counts support this clone. The chain employs TRBV10-3 and TRBJ1-3, with 7 bases lining up with TRBD1. Germline CDR1 and CDR2: ENHRY and SYGVKD. Unmatched junction bases numbered 2, after V lost 6 bases and J lost 0 bases. The CDR3 is made up of 14 amino acids. The CDR3: CAIRGDSSGNTIYF. The CDR3 DNA follows: TGTGCCATCAGAGGGGACAGCTCTGGAAACACCATATATTTT.

The rearrangement joins TRBV7-3 to TRBJ1-2; possible D gene TRBD1, 5 bases. The CDR3 contains 13 residues. Looked up from germline, CDR1 is SGHTA and CDR2 is FQGTGA. The V end lost 4 bases, the J end lost 8 bases, and 14 bases lay between the germline ends. The CDR3: CASSSRGLEGYTF. The CDR3 DNA follows: TGTGCCAGCAGCTCCCGGGGACTTGAGGGCTACACCTTC.